A selection of T cell receptor beta chains follows, all from one sample in a study of beta chain features in type 1 diabetes. Sequencing used immunoSEQ multiplex PCR; TCRdb keeps in-frame clones, though not all of them. The sample shows hundreds of thousands of clones, 11% to 15% of them seen only once. Sequenced material: naive CD4+ T cells from blood. Receptors were obtained from a man younger than 35 with type 1 diabetes. CDR3s include the opening cysteine and the closing phenylalanine or tryptophan. Fields, in order: J gene, V gene, D gene, clone size, CDR3 protein, CDR3 DNA. A D gene is named only where the DNA matches it firmly. The size field is filled for only some rows; it gives once, few, many or a size class.

j_call: TRBJ1-2
v_call: TRBV6-5
d_call: .
clone_size: .
cdr3_aa: CASSYSGGAGYTF
cdr3_nt: TGTGCCAGCAGTTACTCTGGCGGAGCAGGCTACACCTTC

j_call: TRBJ1-5
v_call: TRBV29-1
d_call: .
clone_size: .
cdr3_aa: CSVASRRDQPQHF
cdr3_nt: TGCAGCGTTGCTTCCAGGAGGGACCAGCCCCAGCATTTT

j_call: TRBJ2-5
v_call: TRBV30
d_call: .
clone_size: .
cdr3_aa: CAFLSGQETQYF
cdr3_nt: TGTGCCTTCCTTAGCGGCCAAGAGACCCAGTACTTC

j_call: TRBJ2-7
v_call: TRBV18
d_call: .
clone_size: few
cdr3_aa: CASSLTTGYEQYF
cdr3_nt: TGTGCCAGCTCACTAACAACGGGGTACGAGCAGTACTTC

j_call: TRBJ2-7
v_call: TRBV5-1
d_call: .
clone_size: few
cdr3_aa: CASSLAVGRPYEQYF
cdr3_nt: TGCGCCAGCAGCTTGGCAGTGGGACGGCCCTACGAGCAGTACTTC

j_call: TRBJ1-2
v_call: TRBV29-1
d_call: .
clone_size: few
cdr3_aa: CSVEWGASTGYTF
cdr3_nt: TGCAGCGTCGAATGGGGGGCGTCTACGGGCTACACCTTC

j_call: TRBJ1-2
v_call: TRBV14
d_call: .
clone_size: few
cdr3_aa: CASSVYNYGYTF
cdr3_nt: TGTGCCAGCAGCGTCTATAACTATGGCTACACCTTC

j_call: TRBJ2-5
v_call: TRBV6-5
d_call: .
clone_size: once
cdr3_aa: CASSGAETQYF
cdr3_nt: TGTGCCAGCAGTGGAGCAGAGACCCAGTACTTC

j_call: TRBJ2-7
v_call: TRBV5-1
d_call: .
clone_size: few
cdr3_aa: CASSLEGPKSGEQYF
cdr3_nt: TGCGCCAGCAGCTTGGAGGGACCTAAATCGGGCGAGCAGTACTTC

j_call: TRBJ2-2
v_call: TRBV2
d_call: .
clone_size: .
cdr3_aa: CASSGEGPPTGELFF
cdr3_nt: TGTGCCAGCAGTGGTGAGGGGCCCCCGACCGGGGAGCTGTTTTTT

j_call: TRBJ2-3
v_call: TRBV30
d_call: .
clone_size: few
cdr3_aa: CAWSGSADTQYF
cdr3_nt: TGTGCCTGGAGTGGATCGGCGGATACGCAGTATTTT

j_call: TRBJ2-7
v_call: TRBV19
d_call: TRBD2
clone_size: .
cdr3_aa: CASRTSGSYEQYF
cdr3_nt: TGTGCCAGTAGGACTAGCGGCTCCTACGAGCAGTACTTC

j_call: TRBJ2-2
v_call: TRBV2
d_call: .
clone_size: few
cdr3_aa: CASQSEGLRELFF
cdr3_nt: TGTGCCAGCCAGTCGGAGGGGCTCCGGGAGCTGTTTTTT

j_call: TRBJ2-3
v_call: TRBV18
d_call: .
clone_size: few
cdr3_aa: CASSPWNPALTVPITDTQYF
cdr3_nt: TGTGCCAGCTCACCATGGAACCCAGCCCTTACGGTCCCAATCACAGATACGCAGTATTTT

j_call: TRBJ1-1
v_call: TRBV6-1
d_call: .
clone_size: .
cdr3_aa: CASSDPGSPMNTEAFF
cdr3_nt: TGTGCCAGCAGTGACCCGGGAAGCCCGATGAACACTGAAGCTTTCTTT

j_call: TRBJ2-1
v_call: TRBV14
d_call: .
clone_size: .
cdr3_aa: CASSHGQNKMFYNEQFF
cdr3_nt: TGTGCCAGCAGCCATGGGCAGAATAAGATGTTTTACAATGAGCAGTTCTTC

j_call: TRBJ2-2
v_call: TRBV6-5
d_call: .
clone_size: .
cdr3_aa: CASIDLVNTGELFF
cdr3_nt: TGTGCCAGCATCGACTTAGTAAACACCGGGGAGCTGTTTTTT

j_call: TRBJ1-2
v_call: TRBV7-6
d_call: .
clone_size: .
cdr3_aa: CASSSYYGYTF
cdr3_nt: TGTGCCAGCAGCTCCTACTATGGCTACACCTTC

j_call: TRBJ1-5
v_call: TRBV30
d_call: .
clone_size: .
cdr3_aa: CAWSGAPNQPQHF
cdr3_nt: TGTGCCTGGAGCGGGGCCCCGAATCAGCCCCAGCATTTT

j_call: TRBJ2-4
v_call: TRBV6-1
d_call: .
clone_size: .
cdr3_aa: CASSGIIRTKNIQYF
cdr3_nt: TGTGCCAGCAGCGGGATAATACGGACCAAAAACATTCAGTACTTC

j_call: TRBJ2-5
v_call: TRBV11-3
d_call: .
clone_size: .
cdr3_aa: CASSFGQKETQYF
cdr3_nt: TGTGCCAGCAGCTTTGGACAGAAAGAGACCCAGTACTTC

j_call: TRBJ2-2
v_call: TRBV29-1
d_call: TRBD1
clone_size: few
cdr3_aa: CSVPGTAFNTGELFF
cdr3_nt: TGCAGCGTTCCGGGGACAGCCTTCAACACCGGGGAGCTGTTTTTT

j_call: TRBJ2-1
v_call: TRBV5-1
d_call: .
clone_size: .
cdr3_aa: CASSSREGGFHNEQFF
cdr3_nt: TGCGCCAGCAGTAGCCGCGAGGGCGGGTTTCACAATGAGCAGTTCTTC

j_call: TRBJ2-7
v_call: TRBV30
d_call: TRBD2
clone_size: .
cdr3_aa: CAWTRTSGVYEQYF
cdr3_nt: TGTGCCTGGACCAGGACTAGCGGGGTCTACGAGCAGTACTTC

j_call: TRBJ2-3
v_call: TRBV11-2
d_call: TRBD2
clone_size: few
cdr3_aa: CASSLAGGGADTQYF
cdr3_nt: TGTGCCAGCAGCTTAGCGGGAGGAGGGGCAGATACGCAGTATTTT

j_call: TRBJ2-3
v_call: TRBV9
d_call: .
clone_size: .
cdr3_aa: CASSAAPLNTDTQYF
cdr3_nt: TGTGCCAGCAGCGCGGCGCCTCTAAACACAGATACGCAGTATTTT

j_call: TRBJ1-1
v_call: TRBV7-9
d_call: .
clone_size: .
cdr3_aa: CASSLSVDTEAFF
cdr3_nt: TGTGCCAGCAGCCTGAGCGTGGACACTGAAGCTTTCTTT

j_call: TRBJ1-1
v_call: TRBV25-1
d_call: .
clone_size: .
cdr3_aa: CASSEFTSEAFF
cdr3_nt: TGTGCCAGCAGTGAATTCACCAGTGAAGCTTTCTTT

j_call: TRBJ2-1
v_call: TRBV6-6
d_call: TRBD2
clone_size: few
cdr3_aa: CASRGSGRDSYNEQFF
cdr3_nt: TGTGCCAGCAGGGGTAGCGGGAGGGATTCCTACAATGAGCAGTTCTTC

j_call: TRBJ1-2
v_call: TRBV13
d_call: .
clone_size: .
cdr3_aa: CASSLGGYGYTF
cdr3_nt: TGTGCCAGCAGCTTAGGGGGATATGGCTACACCTTC

j_call: TRBJ1-3
v_call: TRBV5-1
d_call: TRBD1
clone_size: few
cdr3_aa: CASSFSGTENTIYF
cdr3_nt: TGCGCCAGCAGCTTTTCCGGGACAGAAAACACCATATATTTT

j_call: TRBJ2-1
v_call: TRBV6-1
d_call: .
clone_size: few
cdr3_aa: CASSEDSYNEQFF
cdr3_nt: TGTGCCAGCAGTGAAGATAGTTACAATGAGCAGTTCTTC

j_call: TRBJ1-2
v_call: TRBV5-6
d_call: .
clone_size: .
cdr3_aa: CASSLVGAVSIGYTF
cdr3_nt: TGTGCCAGCAGCTTGGTAGGGGCGGTTTCGATCGGCTACACCTTC

j_call: TRBJ1-2
v_call: TRBV27
d_call: .
clone_size: .
cdr3_aa: CASSLNRQSSGYTF
cdr3_nt: TGTGCCAGCAGTTTAAATAGACAGTCCTCCGGCTACACCTTC

j_call: TRBJ2-1
v_call: TRBV18
d_call: TRBD1
clone_size: few
cdr3_aa: CASSPRDRLYNEQFF
cdr3_nt: TGTGCCAGCTCACCAAGGGACAGGCTATACAATGAGCAGTTCTTC

j_call: TRBJ2-5
v_call: TRBV7-9
d_call: TRBD1
clone_size: few
cdr3_aa: CATGQGAGETQYF
cdr3_nt: TGTGCGACCGGACAGGGCGCCGGGGAGACCCAGTACTTC

j_call: TRBJ1-1
v_call: TRBV4-1
d_call: .
clone_size: few
cdr3_aa: CASSQDQGNTEAFF
cdr3_nt: TGCGCCAGCAGCCAAGATCAAGGGAACACTGAAGCTTTCTTT

j_call: TRBJ2-1
v_call: TRBV7-2
d_call: .
clone_size: .
cdr3_aa: CASSFVLSSYNEQFF
cdr3_nt: TGTGCCAGCAGCTTCGTCTTAAGCTCCTACAATGAGCAGTTCTTC

j_call: TRBJ2-3
v_call: TRBV9
d_call: .
clone_size: once
cdr3_aa: CASSVGRSTDTQYF
cdr3_nt: TGTGCCAGCAGCGTAGGACGGAGCACAGATACGCAGTATTTT

j_call: TRBJ2-3
v_call: TRBV15
d_call: .
clone_size: .
cdr3_aa: CATSRRGASTDTQYF
cdr3_nt: TGTGCCACCAGCAGAAGAGGGGCCAGCACAGATACGCAGTATTTT

j_call: TRBJ2-1
v_call: TRBV11-2
d_call: .
clone_size: few
cdr3_aa: CASSLYLADSYNEQFF
cdr3_nt: TGTGCCAGCAGCTTATATTTGGCGGACTCCTACAATGAGCAGTTCTTC

j_call: TRBJ1-1
v_call: TRBV9
d_call: .
clone_size: .
cdr3_aa: CASSSRQDTEAFF
cdr3_nt: TGTGCCAGCAGCTCGCGACAGGACACTGAAGCTTTCTTT

j_call: TRBJ2-3
v_call: TRBV7-2
d_call: .
clone_size: few
cdr3_aa: CASSLNLAGSDTQYF
cdr3_nt: TGTGCCAGCAGCTTAAACCTAGCAGGATCTGATACGCAGTATTTT

j_call: TRBJ2-4
v_call: TRBV7-9
d_call: TRBD1
clone_size: few
cdr3_aa: CASSPGQGDIQYF
cdr3_nt: TGTGCCAGCAGCCCTGGACAGGGAGACATTCAGTACTTC

j_call: TRBJ2-5
v_call: TRBV4-2
d_call: .
clone_size: .
cdr3_aa: CASSQGSGQETQYF
cdr3_nt: TGTGCCAGCAGCCAAGGGAGCGGCCAAGAGACCCAGTACTTC

j_call: TRBJ2-7
v_call: TRBV7-9
d_call: TRBD1
clone_size: few
cdr3_aa: CASSTTGGYEQYF
cdr3_nt: TGTGCCAGCAGCACTACAGGGGGCTACGAGCAGTACTTC

j_call: TRBJ2-2
v_call: TRBV29-1
d_call: .
clone_size: few
cdr3_aa: CSVEQASLRTGELFF
cdr3_nt: TGCAGCGTTGAACAGGCATCCTTACGGACCGGGGAGCTGTTTTTT

j_call: TRBJ1-4
v_call: TRBV30
d_call: TRBD1
clone_size: few
cdr3_aa: CAWQQGVRGKLFF
cdr3_nt: TGTGCCTGGCAACAGGGGGTGCGGGGAAAACTGTTTTTT

j_call: TRBJ1-5
v_call: TRBV19
d_call: .
clone_size: few
cdr3_aa: CASSFTGFNQPQHF
cdr3_nt: TGTGCCAGTAGTTTCACAGGGTTTAATCAGCCCCAGCATTTT

j_call: TRBJ2-1
v_call: TRBV6-4
d_call: TRBD1
clone_size: few
cdr3_aa: CASSMGQAGNEQFF
cdr3_nt: TGTGCCAGCAGTATGGGACAGGCGGGCAATGAGCAGTTCTTC

j_call: TRBJ2-3
v_call: TRBV28
d_call: TRBD1
clone_size: .
cdr3_aa: CASSPGQAADTQYF
cdr3_nt: TGTGCCAGCAGCCCCGGACAGGCAGCAGATACGCAGTATTTT

j_call: TRBJ2-3
v_call: TRBV6-5
d_call: TRBD2
clone_size: few
cdr3_aa: CASSPSGVGSDTQYF
cdr3_nt: TGTGCCAGCAGTCCGAGCGGGGTAGGATCAGATACGCAGTATTTT

j_call: TRBJ1-5
v_call: TRBV5-1
d_call: .
clone_size: few
cdr3_aa: CASSPGQSNQPQHF
cdr3_nt: TGCGCCAGCAGCCCTGGACAGAGCAATCAGCCCCAGCATTTT

j_call: TRBJ2-4
v_call: TRBV30
d_call: TRBD2
clone_size: .
cdr3_aa: CAWRGSGDIQYF
cdr3_nt: TGTGCCTGGAGGGGCAGCGGGGACATTCAGTACTTC

j_call: TRBJ1-2
v_call: TRBV7-2
d_call: .
clone_size: .
cdr3_aa: CASSLWQSYGYTF
cdr3_nt: TGTGCCAGCAGCTTGTGGCAGTCCTATGGCTACACCTTC

j_call: TRBJ1-2
v_call: TRBV7-2
d_call: TRBD1
clone_size: few
cdr3_aa: CASSLSDRVFYGYTF
cdr3_nt: TGTGCCAGCAGCTTATCTGACAGGGTATTCTATGGCTACACCTTC

j_call: TRBJ2-7
v_call: TRBV30
d_call: TRBD2
clone_size: .
cdr3_aa: CAWSRVGEGHEQYF
cdr3_nt: TGTGCCTGGAGTAGGGTTGGGGAGGGGCACGAGCAGTACTTC

j_call: TRBJ2-7
v_call: TRBV29-1
d_call: .
clone_size: few
cdr3_aa: CSVGREGDEQYF
cdr3_nt: TGCAGCGTGGGCAGGGAAGGTGACGAGCAGTACTTC